Below are 20 T cell receptor beta chains sequenced from a single sample in a study of T cell repertoires in cytomegalovirus infection (dated by TCRdb to the late 2010s). This sample's treatment or condition label indicates: in vitro stimulation with specific CMV peptide epitopes to enrich CMV-specific T cells. Their specific antigens are unknown. The sequencer was an Illumina HiSeq 1500. TCRdb trimmed the raw reads at Q25, called clones with MiXCR and kept productive beta chains. Each entry is one CDR3 protein sequence, shown with its most common DNA and genes. This sample gives approximately 770,000 distinct CDR3 sequences in total; about 27% of them show up just once. Jointly, the top ten make up about an eighth of the sample. The sample in question was cultured CD8+ T cells from PBMCs, obtained from culture after CMV antigen stimulation. The source is a human donor in good health (CMV status not recorded). Some clones in this sample may be carry-over from other donors' samples.

This clonotype has more than one count but fewer than ten. The rearrangement links TRBV12-3 or TRBV12-4 to TRBJ2-3; TRBD2 aligns across 8 bases. The CDR3 spans 14 residues. With V trimmed by 3 bases and J by 6 bases, 5 bases remained unmatched. This CDR3 is CASSLGLVGDTQYF. CDR3 nucleotides: TGTGCCAGCAGTTTGGGACTAGTAGGGGATACGCAGTATTTT.

The rearrangement uses TRBV7-8 and TRBJ2-7; no reliable D call. Trimming left V 5 bases short and J 5 bases short, with 10 bases between. The CDR3 covers 12 residues. Germline CDR1 and CDR2: SGHVS and FQNEAQ. The CDR3 DNA is TGTGCCAGCAGCCTCTCTAGAGACGAGCAGTACTTC. Translated, it gives CASSLSRDEQYF.

This clonotype was seen ten or more times. The genes are TRBV7-2 and TRBJ2-1, with D perhaps TRBD2 (5 bases). Trimming shortened V by 5 bases and J by 5 bases, and 22 bases separated the two germline ends. The CDR3 extends over 17 amino acids. Germline V gene sequence: CDR1 SGHTA, CDR2 FQGNSA. This CDR3 reads CASSRPPWELRNNEQFF. The CDR3 nucleotides read TGTGCCAGCAGCCGACCCCCTTGGGAGCTTCGGAACAATGAGCAGTTCTTC. Combining the CDR3 with reference TRBV7-2 and TRBJ2-1 gives the whole variable domain GAGVSQSPSNKVTEKGKDVELRCDPISGHTALYWYRQSLGQGLEFLIYFQGNSAPDKSGLPSDRFSAERTGGSVSTLTIQRTQQEDSAVYLCASSRPPWELRNNEQFFGPGTRLTVL.

The V and J genes are TRBV6-4 and TRBJ1-5, with D unclear. The CDR3 is 16 amino acids. Trimming cost V 10 bases and J 2 bases, with 21 bases left between them. Germline V gene lookup returns CDR1 MRHNA and CDR2 SNTAGT. CDR3 loop: CAILFPDGGRNQPQHF. The CDR3 DNA sequence: TGTGCCATACTATTTCCAGACGGAGGTCGCAATCAGCCCCAGCATTTT.

J is TRBJ2-3 and V is TRBV4-1; D is possibly TRBD2 (7 bases). The ends were cut back, 0 bases at V and 5 bases at J, with 12 bases in the middle. The V gene's germline CDR1 is MGHRA and CDR2 YSYEKL. The CDR3 is 15 amino acids. The DNA of the CDR3 is TGCGCCAGCAGCCAAGATAAGGGGGGGCAAGATACGCAGTATTTT. The encoded protein is CASSQDKGGQDTQYF.

The chain employs TRBV9 and TRBJ1-2, with 7 bases fitting TRBD1. The CDR3 runs to 15 residues. From germline, CDR1 is SGDLS and CDR2 YYNGEE. The V gene end was trimmed by 3 bases and the J gene end by 4 bases; junction bases not matched to a gene: 9. CDR3 residues: CASSARDSGFYGYTF. The CDR3 coding sequence is TGTGCCAGCAGCGCCCGGGACAGCGGGTTCTATGGCTACACCTTC.

The chain is built from TRBV6-5 and TRBJ1-1; possibly TRBD1 for D (6 bases). The germline CDR1 and CDR2 sequences are MNHEY and SVGAGI. The CDR3 runs to 13 residues. V was shortened by 6 bases and J by 8 bases, with 16 bases between the two germline ends. Here the CDR3 reads CASSSWTEGEAFF. The CDR3 bases are TGTGCCAGCAGCTCGTGGACAGAGGGAGAAGCTTTCTTT.

This clonotype turned up a few times. This sequence joins TRBV5-6 and TRBJ2-2, with a possible D match to TRBD2 (5 bases). V lost 4 bases to trimming and J lost 4 bases, with 17 bases between them. CDR3 length: 16 residues. CDR1 and CDR2 (germline): SGHDT, YYEEEE. The CDR3 DNA is TGTGCCAGCAGCGTCGGACGAATTCGGGGCACCGGGGAGCTGTTTTTT. Its protein product is CASSVGRIRGTGELFF.

The gene calls are TRBV6-2 or TRBV6-3 and TRBJ2-7, with D possibly TRBD2 on 6 matching bases. The V and J ends lost 0 bases and 3 bases respectively, with 12 bases between them. CDR3 length equals 15 residues. In germline, CDR1 is MNHEY, CDR2 SVGEGT. The CDR3: CASSYSRDSDYEQYV. The CDR3 DNA sequence: TGTGCCAGCAGTTACTCACGGGACTCAGACTACGAGCAGTACGTC.

This clonotype was counted a few times. The chain couples TRBV12-3 or TRBV12-4 to TRBJ2-4, with 9 bases identical to TRBD1. The length of the CDR3 is 16 residues. The junction had 6 bases not matched to a gene; V was cut back by 6 bases and J by 0 bases. The CDR3 region is CASRPTGGLAKNIQYF. The CDR3, as DNA: TGTGCCAGCAGACCGACAGGGGGTTTAGCCAAAAACATTCAGTACTTC.

This clonotype was counted between two and nine times. This rearrangement joins TRBV19 to TRBJ1-1; a possible D gene is TRBD1 (6 bases). Germline V gene data show CDR1 as LNHDA and CDR2 as SQIVND (reference sequence). V shed 11 bases and J shed 0 bases, with 19 bases lying between them. The CDR3 spans 15 residues. This CDR3 reads CAGSGGRDMNTEAFF. The CDR3 DNA reads as TGTGCCGGGAGTGGGGGCAGGGATATGAACACTGAAGCTTTCTTT.

This clonotype was detected only a few times. The V call is TRBV6-1, the J call TRBJ2-5; D is possibly TRBD1 (5 bases). This CDR3 contains 14 residues. V lost 5 bases, J lost 4 bases, and 14 bases lay in between. Per the germline V gene, CDR1 is MNHNS and CDR2 is SASEGT. The CDR3 DNA sequence: TGTGCCAGCAGTTACGTGGACACACCAGAGACCCAGTACTTC. Encoded protein: CASSYVDTPETQYF.

The V and J genes are TRBV6-5 and TRBJ2-5; unclear D gene. Germline CDR1 is MNHEY and CDR2 is SVGAGI. The CDR3 loop spans 14 amino acids. The V and J ends lost 0 bases and 5 bases respectively, with 10 bases between them. The CDR3 DNA reads as TGTGCCAGCAGTTACTCGATGCCTTGGGAGACCCAGTACTTC. It yields the protein CASSYSMPWETQYF.

The CDR3 loop is CASSPGTGAENTEAFF. As DNA, the CDR3 is TGTGCCAGCAGTCCCGGGACAGGGGCCGAAAACACTGAAGCTTTCTTT. The V call is TRBV27, the J call TRBJ1-1, with 10 bases aligning to TRBD1. V was clipped by 5 bases and J by 2 bases; unmatched bases: 8. The CDR3 covers 16 residues. The germline gives CDR1 MNHEY, CDR2 SMNVEV (reference sequence).

The rearrangement joins TRBV15 to TRBJ2-7, with TRBD2 identical over 9 bases. CDR1 is LNHNV, CDR2 YYDKDF, per germline (reference sequence). V lost 4 bases, J lost 3 bases, and 4 bases stayed unmatched. The CDR3 is made up of 14 amino acids. The DNA of the CDR3 is TGTGCCACCAGCAATCTAGCGGGGAGCTACGAGCAGTACTTC. It yields the protein CATSNLAGSYEQYF.

The chain couples TRBV5-6 to TRBJ2-1; D might be TRBD2 (6 bases). Germline CDR1 is SGHDT and CDR2 is YYEEEE. The V end was cut by 4 bases, the J end by 2 bases, with 13 bases between. The CDR3 runs to 15 residues. CDR3 coding DNA: TGTGCCAGCAGCACGAGGGAGGTACCCTACAATGAGCAGTTCTTC. It specifies CASSTREVPYNEQFF.

The rearrangement links TRBV11-2 to TRBJ2-1; either TRBD1 or TRBD2 may supply D (5 bases each). V was cut by 5 bases and J by 9 bases, with 17 bases left in between. This CDR3 region has 14 residues. Germline lookup yields CDR1 SGHAT and CDR2 FQNNGV. The CDR3 sequence: CASSHVWTGTEQFF. The CDR3 DNA is TGTGCCAGCAGCCACGTTTGGACCGGGACTGAGCAGTTCTTC.

The V and J genes are TRBV5-6 and TRBJ2-1; D is ambiguous. This CDR3 spans 15 amino acids. CDR1 is SGHDT, CDR2 YYEEEE, per germline. Trimming stripped 3 bases from V and 0 bases from J, with 10 bases between. The CDR3 region is CASSSPTYSYNEQFF. CDR3 nucleotides: TGTGCCAGCAGCTCTCCGACGTACTCCTACAATGAGCAGTTCTTC.

The V call is TRBV7-6, the J call TRBJ2-7, with 9 bases identical to TRBD1. Germline CDR1 reads SGHVS; CDR2 reads FNYEAQ. The V and J ends lost 3 bases and 7 bases, in that order; junction bases with no gene match: 4. The CDR3 contains 13 residues. The CDR3 sequence: CASSFAGTGEQYF. The CDR3 bases are TGTGCCAGCAGCTTTGCCGGGACAGGGGAGCAGTACTTC.

This clonotype has at least ten counts. The chain links TRBV7-6 to TRBJ1-1; D perhaps matches TRBD1 (5 bases). This CDR3 has 15 amino acids. The germline V and J ends were trimmed by 1 base and 3 bases, with 12 bases remaining between them. Germline CDR1 and CDR2: SGHVS and FNYEAQ. CDR3 coding DNA: TGTGCCAGCAGCTTAGAGGCCAGGGCGCACACTGAAGCTTTCTTT. Translated: CASSLEARAHTEAFF.